The 29 T cell receptor beta chains in this list originate from one sample, sequenced in a study of T cells in localized non-small cell lung cancer. Profiling relied on immunoSEQ multiplex PCR, and the TCRdb table lists in-frame clones only, not all of them. The table lists about 40,000 clones, 70% to 90% of them singletons. The specimen comprised peripheral blood, sampled before any cancer treatment. The receptors stem from a man aged 18-55 years with stage I lung adenocarcinoma.

V usage is TRBV5-1 and J usage is TRBJ2-3; either TRBD1 or TRBD2 may supply D (6 bases each). V shed 4 bases and J shed 2 bases, with 14 bases lying between them. This CDR3 has 15 amino acids. Germline V CDR1 and CDR2: SGHRS, YFSETQ. The CDR3 bases are TGCGCCAGCAGCCCCAAGGGGGGCGACACAGATACGCAGTATTTT. Protein product: CASSPKGGDTDTQYF.

The chain combines TRBV2 with TRBJ1-6; D is uncertain. Germline loops: CDR1 SNHLY, CDR2 FYNNEI. CDR3 length equals 13 residues. The germline V and J ends were trimmed by 7 bases and 6 bases, with 10 bases remaining between them. This chain's CDR3 is CASTPELNSPLHF. For the CDR3, the DNA is TGTGCCAGCACCCCAGAACTTAATTCACCCCTCCACTTT.

The V gene is TRBV7-9, the J gene TRBJ1-5; D is unclear. Trimming left V 1 base short and J 5 bases short, with 3 bases between. The CDR3 runs 12 residues. Germline V gene data show CDR1 as SEHNR and CDR2 as FQNEAQ (reference sequence). The CDR3 loop is CASSLGDQPQHF. CDR3 DNA sequence: TGTGCCAGCAGCTTAGGAGATCAGCCCCAGCATTTT.

The V call is TRBV7-2, the J call TRBJ2-3, with D perhaps matching TRBD1 (5 bases). V was clipped by 0 bases and J by 5 bases, with 12 bases between them. From germline, CDR1 is SGHTA and CDR2 FQGNSA. The CDR3 is 15 amino acids. In nucleotides, the CDR3 is TGTGCCAGCAGCTTAGCGCGTAGGGGAAAAGATACGCAGTATTTT. Its translation is CASSLARRGKDTQYF.

J is TRBJ1-2 and V is TRBV18; perhaps TRBD1 as D (5 bases). Germline CDR1 KGHSH, CDR2 LQKENI. The CDR3 is 14 residues long. V lost 1 base to trimming and J lost 4 bases, with 10 bases between them. The CDR3 DNA reads as TGTGCCAGCTCACCACGACAGAGTGCCTATGGCTACACCTTC. It encodes CASSPRQSAYGYTF.

This clone was observed a single time. This chain connects TRBV11-3 to TRBJ2-3; 8 positions match TRBD1. The CDR3 loop spans 16 amino acids. V lost 0 bases, J lost 1 base, and 3 bases stayed unmatched. Germline CDR1 SGHNT, CDR2 YENEEA. The chain's CDR3 is CASSLDPGGRTDTQYF. The CDR3 DNA follows: TGTGCCAGCAGCTTAGATCCAGGGGGCCGCACAGATACGCAGTATTTT.

This clone was seen more than once but under ten times. The chain has TRBV4-1 and TRBJ2-3, with D possibly matching TRBD2 (5 bases). The CDR3 runs to 17 residues. The V gene's germline CDR1 is MGHRA and CDR2 YSYEKL. The V and J ends lost 5 bases and 0 bases respectively, with 18 bases between them. The CDR3 loop is CASSASYLAESTDTQYF. The CDR3 DNA sequence: TGCGCCAGCAGCGCCTCTTATCTAGCTGAAAGCACAGATACGCAGTATTTT.

This sequence joins TRBV27 and TRBJ1-2, with TRBD1 identical over 11 bases. The CDR3 length is 15 residues. The germline V gene has CDR1 MNHEY and CDR2 SMNVEV (reference sequence). With 3 bases clipped from V and 4 bases from J, the junction kept 4 bases outside the gene matches. CDR3 residues: CASSFRDRGAYGYTF. DNA for the CDR3: TGTGCCAGCAGTTTTCGGGACAGGGGGGCCTATGGCTACACCTTC.

This clone was seen more than once but under ten times. The V and J genes are TRBV6-5 and TRBJ1-3; D unresolved. In germline, CDR1 is MNHEY, CDR2 SVGAGI. This CDR3 region has 13 residues. Deletions cut 0 bases from V and 6 bases from J, with 6 bases between. The CDR3 protein is CASSYSRTNTIYF. DNA of the CDR3: TGTGCCAGCAGTTACTCGAGGACAAACACCATATATTTT.

The CDR3 nucleotides read TGTGCCAGCAGTTACTCGACAACGGGGGGCACAGATACGCAGTATTTT. Protein sequence: CASSYSTTGGTDTQYF. The chain has TRBV6-5 and TRBJ2-3, with D possibly being TRBD2 (6 bases). V was clipped by 0 bases and J by 1 base, with 11 bases between them. The CDR3 is 16 amino acids. From germline, CDR1 is MNHEY and CDR2 SVGAGI.

The chain links TRBV6-5 to TRBJ1-3; D unclear. Trimming pared 4 bases from V and 9 bases from J, leaving 16 bases between. Germline V gives CDR1 MNHEY, CDR2 SVGAGI. The CDR3 has 14 residues. CDR3 DNA: TGTGCCAGCAGTTCGGGGTCCGGCGGGAGCACCATATATTTT. It codes for CASSSGSGGSTIYF.

CDR3: CASSPGQNYGYTF. CDR3 bases: TGTGCCAGCTCACCGGGACAGAACTATGGCTACACCTTC. The V gene is TRBV9, the J gene TRBJ1-2; 7 bases agree with TRBD1. V dropped 7 bases and J dropped 2; count of bases not matched to a gene: 5. Germline V gives CDR1 SGDLS, CDR2 YYNGEE. The CDR3 consists of 13 residues.

The chain recombines TRBV9 with TRBJ2-7; D gene uncertain. V was clipped by 0 bases and J by 7 bases, with 8 bases between them. The germline gives CDR1 SGDLS, CDR2 YYNGEE. This CDR3 comprises 12 residues. CDR3 bases: TGTGCCAGCAGCGTAGGAAATGGGGAGCAGTACTTC. This gives the protein CASSVGNGEQYF.

This sequence joins TRBV4-3 and TRBJ1-4; D unclear. The CDR3 is 21 amino acids. Germline V CDR1 and CDR2: LGHNA, YSLEER. V lost 0 bases to trimming and J lost 4 bases, with 27 bases between them. DNA of the CDR3: TGCGCCAGCAGCCAAGATCGGCCAGCTCGTCACTCCGGGAGGAGTAATGAAAAACTGTTTTTT. Protein product: CASSQDRPARHSGRSNEKLFF.

The chain joins TRBV6-5 to TRBJ1-6, with 9 bases matching TRBD1. The V segment lost 3 bases and the J segment 10 bases; nucleotides outside the gene matches: 10. The CDR3 is made up of 16 amino acids. Germline V CDR1 and CDR2: MNHEY, SVGAGI. This chain's CDR3 is CASSYRGTGSESPLHF. The CDR3 DNA is TGTGCCAGCAGTTATCGTGGGACAGGGTCGGAGTCACCCCTCCACTTT.

The V gene is TRBV6-5, the J gene TRBJ2-5, with TRBD2 identical over 8 bases. Unmatched junction bases numbered 3, after V lost 2 bases and J lost 4 bases. The CDR3 loop spans 14 amino acids. Germline V lookup: CDR1 MNHEY, CDR2 SVGAGI. The CDR3 DNA reads TGTGCCAGCAGTTACCCCCGGGAGGGAGAGACCCAGTACTTC. Encoded protein: CASSYPREGETQYF.

The rearrangement uses TRBV6-1 and TRBJ1-3; D possibly corresponds to TRBD1 (6 bases). Trimming stripped 4 bases from V and 3 bases from J, with 13 bases between. The germline V gene encodes CDR1 MNHNS and CDR2 SASEGT. This CDR3 contains 15 residues. Here the CDR3 DNA reads TGTGCCAGCAGTGGAGGGGGGATAGGTGGAAACACCATATATTTT. Its translation is CASSGGGIGGNTIYF.

In its sample, this clone ranks as medium-sized. The chain recombines TRBV4-3 with TRBJ2-7; 9 positions match TRBD1. Germline trimming cut 3 bases from V and 5 bases from J; bases unmatched to any gene: 11. CDR1 and CDR2 from the germline V gene are LGHNA and YSLEER. This CDR3 is built from 16 residues. The CDR3 nucleotides read TGCGCCAGCAGCCAGATTACCGGGACAGGGTTCGACGAGCAGTACTTC. It codes for CASSQITGTGFDEQYF.

The chain carries TRBV4-1 and TRBJ1-6, with D hard to call. Trimming removed 0 bases at V and 8 bases at J, with 5 bases between. Germline lookup yields CDR1 MGHRA and CDR2 YSYEKL. The CDR3 spans 13 residues. CDR3 DNA sequence: TGCGCCAGCAGCCAAGATCGGGATTCACCCCTCCACTTT. Its protein product is CASSQDRDSPLHF.

The chain is built from TRBV2 and TRBJ2-7, with D possibly matching TRBD2 (6 bases). This CDR3 has 14 amino acids. V was cut by 2 bases and J by 4 bases, with 12 bases left in between. Per germline, CDR1 SNHLY and CDR2 FYNNEI. In DNA form, the CDR3 reads TGTGCCAGCAGTGAATGGACGGGGGTTTACGAGCAGTACTTC. Protein product: CASSEWTGVYEQYF.

This clone was detected once. V and J are TRBV2 and TRBJ1-5; the match to TRBD1 covers 8 bases. Germline V gene lookup returns CDR1 SNHLY and CDR2 FYNNEI. The CDR3 is 14 residues long. V lost 3 bases and J lost 6; bases outside the gene matches: 4. CDR3 residues: CASSDRGLGQPQHF. In nucleotides, the CDR3 is TGTGCCAGCAGTGACAGGGGGCTAGGTCAGCCCCAGCATTTT.

The V gene is TRBV7-9, the J gene TRBJ1-4, with D possibly TRBD1 on 6 matching bases. Trimming removed 2 bases at V and 0 bases at J, with 10 bases between. This CDR3 has 16 amino acids. Germline V CDR1 and CDR2: SEHNR, FQNEAQ (reference sequence). CDR3 coding DNA: TGTGCCAGCAGCTTAAAACAGGGCCCAACTAATGAAAAACTGTTTTTT. This sequence encodes CASSLKQGPTNEKLFF.

The chain combines TRBV15 with TRBJ2-2; unclear D gene. V was clipped by 0 bases and J by 2 bases, with 10 bases between them. Germline values: CDR1 LNHNV, CDR2 YYDKDF (reference sequence). This CDR3 spans 16 amino acids. This chain's CDR3 is CATSREYGSNTGELFF. The CDR3 DNA reads TGTGCCACCAGCAGAGAATACGGCAGTAACACCGGGGAGCTGTTTTTT.

This clone came up once. This chain links TRBV29-1 with TRBJ2-5, with a tentative D call TRBD2 (6 bases). The CDR3 totals 15 residues. The germline gives CDR1 SQVTM, CDR2 ANQGSEA. The V and J ends lost 1 base and 5 bases respectively, with 17 bases between them. CDR3 residues: CSVEVRWGVTETQYF. In DNA, the CDR3 is TGCAGCGTTGAAGTTCGGTGGGGGGTAACGGAGACCCAGTACTTC.

The chain uses TRBV4-1 and TRBJ1-1, with D possibly TRBD1 on 5 matching bases. Per the germline V gene, CDR1 is MGHRA and CDR2 is YSYEKL. V was shortened by 3 bases and J by 6 bases, with 23 bases between the two germline ends. The CDR3 extends over 17 amino acids. The CDR3 loop reads CASSQAVLKGPNAEAFF. The CDR3 DNA is TGCGCCAGCAGCCAGGCGGTACTGAAGGGACCAAATGCTGAAGCTTTCTTT.

This chain connects TRBV4-3 to TRBJ1-2; 8 positions match TRBD1. The CDR3 covers 18 residues. Germline V gene sequence: CDR1 LGHNA, CDR2 YSLEER. V shed 0 bases, J shed 4 bases, and the junction held 13 bases outside the gene matches. The CDR3 region is CASSQEREGQGQSYGYTF. CDR3 coding DNA: TGCGCCAGCAGCCAAGAGAGGGAAGGACAGGGACAGAGCTATGGCTACACCTTC.

The CDR3 loop reads CASSLPKTGGDINYEQYF. The CDR3 DNA sequence: TGTGCCAGCAGCTTACCTAAAACAGGGGGCGATATCAACTACGAGCAGTACTTC. The chain links TRBV7-9 to TRBJ2-7, with TRBD1 identical over 9 bases. J was trimmed by 3 bases and V by 2 bases; bases with no gene match: 14. From germline, CDR1 is SEHNR and CDR2 FQNEAQ (reference sequence). There are 18 residues in the CDR3.

This chain joins TRBV5-8 and TRBJ2-2; 13 bases match TRBD2. From germline, CDR1 is SGHTS and CDR2 YDEGEE. The CDR3 has 19 amino acids. With V trimmed by 4 bases and J by 1 base, 10 bases remained unmatched. CDR3 protein: CASSSSLLAGGLNTGELFF. The CDR3 nucleotides read TGTGCCAGCAGCAGTAGTCTACTAGCGGGGGGGCTGAACACCGGGGAGCTGTTTTTT.

This sequence joins TRBV2 and TRBJ1-1; no definite D call. Germline V lookup: CDR1 SNHLY, CDR2 FYNNEI. Trimming shortened V by 4 bases and J by 5 bases, and 11 bases separated the two germline ends. This CDR3 is built from 13 residues. DNA of the CDR3: TGTGCCAGCAGTGTTTTGGTGACAACTGAAGCTTTCTTT. Encoded protein: CASSVLVTTEAFF.